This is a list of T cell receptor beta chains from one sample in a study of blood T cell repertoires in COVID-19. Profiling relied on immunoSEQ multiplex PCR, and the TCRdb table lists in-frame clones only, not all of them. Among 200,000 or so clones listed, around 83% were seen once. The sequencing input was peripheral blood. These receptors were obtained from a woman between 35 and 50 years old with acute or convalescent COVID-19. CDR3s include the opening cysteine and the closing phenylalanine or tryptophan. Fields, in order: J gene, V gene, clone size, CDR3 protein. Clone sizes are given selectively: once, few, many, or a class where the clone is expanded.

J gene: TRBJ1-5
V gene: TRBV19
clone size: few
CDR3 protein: CASIGVDRDRGYQPQHF

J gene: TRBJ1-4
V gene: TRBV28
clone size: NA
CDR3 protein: CASSSDRGRREKLFF

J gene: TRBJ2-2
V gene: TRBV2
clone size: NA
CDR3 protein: CATRSGGGATGGELFF

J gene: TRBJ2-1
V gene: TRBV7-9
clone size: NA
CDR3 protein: CASSLGGLRINEQFF

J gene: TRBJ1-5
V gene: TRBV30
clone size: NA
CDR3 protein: CAWKREGGNQPQHF

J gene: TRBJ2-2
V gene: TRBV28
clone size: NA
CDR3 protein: CASSSVAGGFTNTGELFF

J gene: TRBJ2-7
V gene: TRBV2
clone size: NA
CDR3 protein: CASEGTGRDEQYF

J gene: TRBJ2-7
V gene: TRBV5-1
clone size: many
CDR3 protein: CASRPDRGVTYEQYF

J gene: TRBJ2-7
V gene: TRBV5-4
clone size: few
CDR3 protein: CASSLDLGQGRSYEQYF

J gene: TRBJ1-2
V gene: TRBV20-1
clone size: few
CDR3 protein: CSAGTAYGYTF

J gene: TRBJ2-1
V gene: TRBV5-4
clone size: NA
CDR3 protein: CASSRGLAGGLYNEQFF

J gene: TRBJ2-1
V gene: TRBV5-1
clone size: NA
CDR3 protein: CASSVGLAGLIQVEQFF

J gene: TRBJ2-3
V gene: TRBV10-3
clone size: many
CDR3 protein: CAISEGLAGSTSTDTQYF

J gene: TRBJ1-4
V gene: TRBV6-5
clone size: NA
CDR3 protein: CASSLDSYLNEKLFF

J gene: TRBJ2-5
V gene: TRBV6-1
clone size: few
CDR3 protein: CASSEGGESRGQYF

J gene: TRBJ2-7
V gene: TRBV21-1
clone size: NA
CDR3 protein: CASSSPTGETLYEQYF

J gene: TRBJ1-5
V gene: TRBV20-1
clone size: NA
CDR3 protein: CSASRQGLQPQHF

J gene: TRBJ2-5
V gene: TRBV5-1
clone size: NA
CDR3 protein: CASSFAFSGGSETQYF

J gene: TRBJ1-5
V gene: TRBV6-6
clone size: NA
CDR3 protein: CASRAADRVNQPQHF

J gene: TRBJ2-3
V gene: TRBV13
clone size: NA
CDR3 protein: CASSLYETDTQYF

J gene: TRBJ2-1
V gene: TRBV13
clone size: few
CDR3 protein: CATGRGSYNEQFF

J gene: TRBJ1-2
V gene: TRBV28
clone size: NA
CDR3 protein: CASSDSPDRGHIYGYTF

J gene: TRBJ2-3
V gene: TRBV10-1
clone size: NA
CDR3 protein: CASSESTGSGPADTQYF

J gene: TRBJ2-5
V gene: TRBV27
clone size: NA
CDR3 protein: CASSSRPGPQETQYF

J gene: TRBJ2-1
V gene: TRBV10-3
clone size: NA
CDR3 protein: CASASSGQGGNEQFF

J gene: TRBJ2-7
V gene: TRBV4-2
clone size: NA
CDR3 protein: CASSEGRASGGAGEQYF

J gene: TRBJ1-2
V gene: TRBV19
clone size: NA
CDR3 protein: CASSKGRWTGEGYTF

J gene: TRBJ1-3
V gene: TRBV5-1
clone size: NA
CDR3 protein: CASSTGTGGKVDTIYF

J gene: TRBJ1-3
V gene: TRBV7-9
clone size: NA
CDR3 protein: CARQKISGNTIYF

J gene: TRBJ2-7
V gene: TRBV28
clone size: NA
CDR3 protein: CASRPGTGDYEQYF

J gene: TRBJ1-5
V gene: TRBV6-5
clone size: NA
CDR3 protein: CASSWTGGTNQPQHF

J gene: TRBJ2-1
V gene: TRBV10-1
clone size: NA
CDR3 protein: CASREGAGGPKFF

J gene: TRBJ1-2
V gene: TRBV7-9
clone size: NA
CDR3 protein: CASSRTTGYYGYTF

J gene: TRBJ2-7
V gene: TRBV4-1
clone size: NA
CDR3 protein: CASSPSLARYEQYF

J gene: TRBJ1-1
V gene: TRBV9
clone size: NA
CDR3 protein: CASSVGTGSRFTEAFF

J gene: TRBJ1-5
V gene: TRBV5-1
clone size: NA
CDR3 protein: CASSLGTGGQPQHF

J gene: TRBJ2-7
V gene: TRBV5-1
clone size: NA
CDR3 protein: CASSLVPSAYEQYF

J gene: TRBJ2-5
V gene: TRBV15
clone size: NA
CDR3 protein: CATRLPGLAKETQYF

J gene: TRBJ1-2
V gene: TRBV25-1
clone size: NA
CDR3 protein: CASSVAENYGYTF

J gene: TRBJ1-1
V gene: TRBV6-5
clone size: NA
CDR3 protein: CATKTPLLGTEAFF

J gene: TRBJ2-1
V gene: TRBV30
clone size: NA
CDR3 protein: CAWRSGVQFF

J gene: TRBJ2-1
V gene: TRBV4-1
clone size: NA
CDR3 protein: CASSLRSGGAHNEQFF

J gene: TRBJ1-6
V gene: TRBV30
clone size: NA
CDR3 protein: CAWDSGTGYSPLHF

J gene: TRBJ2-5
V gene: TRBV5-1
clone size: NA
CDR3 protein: CASSLSGREGETQYF

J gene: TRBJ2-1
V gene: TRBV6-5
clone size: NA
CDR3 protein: CASSYSTGGIFNEQFF